This TCR beta chain was recovered during a study of cytomegalovirus exposure and HLA in healthy donors. CDR1 is SGHDT and CDR2 is YYEEEE in the germline V gene. This CDR3 contains 16 residues. V was cut by 4 bases and J by 0 bases, with 14 bases left in between. Comment on this clone: Its target is not known.

The study, taken as a whole, reports: Indistinguishability led to the exclusion of some V segments, TRBV6-2 and TRBV6-3 included. The authors confirmed in vitro that a few CMV-associated chains were specific for CMV antigens. In a later analysis, TCR beta V- and J-gene trimming was associated with a missense DCLRE1C variant.

In the PCR, 60 Vbeta and 13 Jbeta primers were used. Measured with immunoSEQ multiplex PCR; TCRdb has only the in-frame clones, and not every one. The sample contains some 200,000 clones, around 89% of which appear only once. The chain carries TRBV5-6 and TRBJ2-1; D not certain. What was sequenced was PBMCs. The sequence came from a woman between 18 and 30 years old in good health and CMV-seronegative. The CDR3 spells CASSPTLVGSYNEQFF. The CDR3, as DNA: TGTGCCAGCAGCCCAACGCTCGTCGGCTCCTACAATGAGCAGTTCTTC.